Listed below are T cell receptor beta chains from one sample, sequenced in a study of T cell repertoires in ileal Crohn's disease. Assay used: immunoSEQ multiplex PCR; TCRdb lists only in-frame clones, some missing. Of roughly 60,000 clones listed, 85% to 90% are singletons. Sample: ileal tissue. Receptors were obtained from an adult with Crohn's disease. Both conserved end residues are part of each CDR3. A D gene is named only where the DNA matches it firmly. Not all rows give a size; the values are once, few, many and, for expanded clones, a class.

>TRBD1|TRBJ2-7|NA|TRBV7-2
CASSYGQETYEQYF
TGTGCCAGCAGTTACGGACAGGAAACCTACGAGCAGTACTTC
>NA|TRBJ2-2|NA|TRBV2
CASIGLASGKGTGELFF
TGTGCCAGCATCGGCCTAGCTTCTGGAAAAGGAACCGGGGAGCTGTTTTTT
>NA|TRBJ1-1|NA|TRBV9
CASSVPIKNQRTEAFF
TGTGCCAGCAGCGTACCGATTAAGAACCAGCGCACTGAAGCTTTCTTT
>NA|TRBJ2-5|NA|TRBV5-6
CASSVGSRETQYF
TGTGCCAGCAGCGTGGGCTCCCGGGAAACCCAGTACTTC
>NA|TRBJ2-2|few|TRBV19
CASRTWQGNTGELFF
TGTGCCAGTCGAACTTGGCAGGGGAACACCGGGGAGCTGTTTTTT
>NA|TRBJ1-2|NA|TRBV19
CASNKESVRTYGYTF
TGTGCCAGTAATAAGGAGTCCGTCCGTACCTATGGCTACACCTTC
>TRBD1|TRBJ1-2|NA|TRBV6-4
CASSGSGTANYGYTF
TGTGCCAGCAGTGGTTCCGGGACAGCTAACTATGGCTACACCTTC
>NA|TRBJ1-1|few|TRBV10-1
CASSPRVGGNTEAFF
TGCGCCAGCAGTCCCAGGGTCGGTGGGAACACTGAAGCTTTCTTT
>TRBD1|TRBJ1-2|NA|TRBV4-1
CASSQGTGGVWDYGYTF
TGCGCCAGCAGCCAAGGGACAGGGGGTGTATGGGACTATGGCTACACCTTC
>NA|TRBJ1-3|NA|TRBV11-2
CASRAETESGNTIYF
TGTGCCAGCAGGGCAGAGACTGAGTCTGGAAACACCATATATTTT
>NA|TRBJ1-2|NA|TRBV5-8
CASSLAAQLYGYTF
TGTGCCAGCAGCTTGGCCGCACAGCTCTATGGCTACACCTTC
>NA|TRBJ2-7|NA|TRBV5-8
CASTTWGGQDYEQYF
TGTGCCAGCACCACCTGGGGGGGACAGGACTACGAGCAGTACTTC
>NA|TRBJ1-2|NA|TRBV27
CASSLIGTGYGYTF
TGTGCCAGCAGTTTGATCGGAACAGGCTATGGCTACACCTTC
>NA|TRBJ2-5|NA|TRBV5-1
CASSNQGIKQETQYF
TGCGCCAGCAGCAATCAGGGGATTAAACAAGAGACCCAGTACTTC
>NA|TRBJ1-4|NA|TRBV5-1
CASSLGETGQLFF
TGCGCCAGCAGCTTGGGGGAAACAGGGCAACTGTTTTTT
>TRBD2|TRBJ2-1|NA|TRBV9
CASSVGLAGEQFF
TGTGCCAGCAGCGTAGGATTAGCGGGTGAGCAGTTCTTC
>NA|TRBJ1-1|once|TRBV4-3
CASSQDREAGVSEAFF
TGCGCCAGCAGCCAAGATCGGGAGGCAGGAGTTTCTGAAGCTTTCTTT
>NA|TRBJ1-3|NA|TRBV6-5
CASRTEWTSTIYF
TGTGCCAGCAGAACCGAATGGACATCCACCATATATTTT